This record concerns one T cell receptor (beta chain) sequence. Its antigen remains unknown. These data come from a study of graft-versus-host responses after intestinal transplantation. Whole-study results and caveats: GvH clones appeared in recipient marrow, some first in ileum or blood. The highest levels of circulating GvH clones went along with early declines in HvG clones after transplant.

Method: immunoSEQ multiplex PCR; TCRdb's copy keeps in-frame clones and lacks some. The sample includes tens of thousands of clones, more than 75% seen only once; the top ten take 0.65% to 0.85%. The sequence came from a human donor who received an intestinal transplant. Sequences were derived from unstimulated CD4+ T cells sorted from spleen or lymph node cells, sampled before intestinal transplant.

The CDR3 DNA reads TGCAGCGCTCGGGACACTGCGGCCGAAAAACTGTTTTTT. Residues: CSARDTAAEKLFF. The V call is TRBV29-1, the J call TRBJ1-4; weak D call: TRBD1 (6 bases). The CDR3 has 13 residues. Deletions cut 7 bases from V and 8 bases from J, with 17 bases between. Germline CDR1 SQVTM, CDR2 ANQGSEA.